Listed below are T cell receptor beta chains from one sample, sequenced in a study of blood T cell repertoires in COVID-19. Sequencing used immunoSEQ multiplex PCR; TCRdb keeps in-frame clones, though not all of them. The sample holds roughly 220,000 clones, 70% to 90% seen once. The sequencing input was PBMCs or T cells enriched from blood (not recorded which). All receptors derive from a woman between 50 and 59 years old with acute COVID-19. Each CDR3 is given with its conserved first and last residue. The D gene is left open where the match is weak. Size tells how often a clone was seen (once, few, many) or the class of an expanded clone, and some rows leave it out.

clone size,J gene,D gene,V gene,CDR3 DNA,CDR3 protein
NA,TRBJ2-7,NA,TRBV28,TGTGCCAGCAGCCTCGTGGGTAGCGGCTACGAGCAGTACTTC,CASSLVGSGYEQYF
few,TRBJ1-6,TRBD1,TRBV6-1,TGTGCCAGCAGTGAAAGGGGACAGAATAATTCACCCCTCCACTTT,CASSERGQNNSPLHF
NA,TRBJ2-5,NA,TRBV5-8,TGTGCCAGCAGCTTGGACAGGGCTCAAGAGACCCAGTACTTC,CASSLDRAQETQYF
NA,TRBJ1-2,NA,TRBV15,TGTGCCACCAGCAGAGAGGCCGGGGGACGTGGCTACACCTTC,CATSREAGGRGYTF
NA,TRBJ1-1,NA,TRBV12-3/TRBV12-4,TGTGCCAGCAGTCCAGGGTTCACTGAAGCTTTCTTT,CASSPGFTEAFF
NA,TRBJ2-1,TRBD1,TRBV6-2/TRBV6-3,TGTGCCAGCGGCCGGATCACAGGGGGCAATGAGCAGTTCTTC,CASGRITGGNEQFF
NA,TRBJ2-2,NA,TRBV7-9,TGTGCCAGCAGCTACCGACGGGGGTCGAACACCGGGGAGCTGTTTTTT,CASSYRRGSNTGELFF
NA,TRBJ2-2,NA,TRBV4-2,TGTGCCAGCAGCCAGAGTTTCGTGGAGCTGTTTTTT,CASSQSFVELFF
NA,TRBJ1-4,NA,TRBV6-5,TGTGCCAGCAGCCCGGGGGGAGTTAGGGAAAAACTGTTTTTT,CASSPGGVREKLFF
NA,TRBJ1-1,NA,TRBV6-4,TGTGCCAGCAGTGACCAGATGAACACTGAAGCTTTCTTT,CASSDQMNTEAFF
NA,TRBJ1-1,TRBD1,TRBV5-1,TGCGCCAGCAGCTCTGGGACAGGTATGAACACTGAAGCTTTCTTT,CASSSGTGMNTEAFF
NA,TRBJ1-2,TRBD1,TRBV9,TGTGCCAGCAGCGTAGAAACAGGGGGTCGCTATGGCTACACCTTC,CASSVETGGRYGYTF
NA,TRBJ2-5,NA,TRBV5-4,TGTGCCAGCAGCTTGTCTGGGGGGAGGGAGACCCAGTACTTC,CASSLSGGRETQYF
once,TRBJ1-3,NA,TRBV18,TGTGCCAGCTCACCCCTATTTGGAAACACCATATATTTT,CASSPLFGNTIYF
NA,TRBJ1-5,TRBD1,TRBV12-5,TGTGCTAGTGGTTTGAAGAACAGGGGGAATAGCAATCAGCCCCAGCATTTT,CASGLKNRGNSNQPQHF
NA,TRBJ2-1,NA,TRBV3-1/TRBV3-2,TGTGCCAGCAGCCAAGGGCTCCCCGAGGATTTTAACAATGAGCAGTTCTTC,CASSQGLPEDFNNEQFF
NA,TRBJ2-7,NA,TRBV27,TGTGCCAGCAGTTTTTCTAGTGCTGCCTCCTACGAGCAGTACTTC,CASSFSSAASYEQYF
NA,TRBJ1-2,TRBD1,TRBV28,TGTGCCAGCAGTTTCCGGGACAGGGGGCTGGCTAACTATGGCTACACCTTC,CASSFRDRGLANYGYTF
NA,TRBJ1-3,NA,TRBV28,TGTGCCAGCACAGTGAGGGCATCCGGAAACACCATATATTTT,CASTVRASGNTIYF
once,TRBJ1-2,TRBD1,TRBV19,TGTGCCAGTATGGGACAGGGGGGGGGCTACACCTTC,CASMGQGGGYTF
once,TRBJ1-5,NA,TRBV6-6,TGTGCCAGCACCCCTCGGGTCTCTTCTAGCAATCAGCCCCAGCATTTT,CASTPRVSSSNQPQHF
NA,TRBJ2-3,TRBD2,TRBV5-1,TGCGCCAGCAGCTTGCCCCCTGGTAGCGGGAGGGCCGCAGATACGCAGTATTTT,CASSLPPGSGRAADTQYF